This TCR beta chain was found in a study of blood T cell repertoires in COVID-19. Using immunoSEQ multiplex PCR, the repertoire was profiled, and TCRdb retains in-frame clones only, with some absent. The table records hundreds of thousands of clones, about 89% of them present only once. This TCR came from a woman aged 30 to 39 with acute or convalescent COVID-19. The sample taken for sequencing was peripheral blood.

The chain's CDR3 is CASSRENTGGVRTDTQYF. CDR3 in DNA: TGCGCCAGCAGCCGCGAGAACACAGGGGGCGTTCGTACAGATACGCAGTATTTT. This chain uses TRBV5-1 with TRBJ2-3; 9 nucleotides align to TRBD1. From germline, CDR1 is SGHRS and CDR2 YFSETQ. J lost 3 bases, V lost 4 bases, and 15 bases had no gene match. The CDR3 extends over 18 amino acids.